These 3 T cell receptor beta chains were all obtained from the same sample, sequenced in a study of human thymus T cells. Only in-frame clones appear in the TCRdb table, and some are missing; sequencing was by immunoSEQ multiplex PCR. Among some 120,000 clones, about 93% were seen once, and the ten largest hold 0.024%. It was from resections taken during corrective heart surgery that the thymus tissue came. The sample consisted of thymus tissue. All receptors derive from a boy younger than two with a congenital heart defect but otherwise immunologically healthy.

J is TRBJ2-5 and V is TRBV28, with no clear D. The germline V and J ends were trimmed by 5 bases and 5 bases, with 6 bases remaining between them. The CDR3 is 11 amino acids. Per the germline V gene, CDR1 is MDHEN and CDR2 is SYDVKM. Here the CDR3 reads CASSPRETQYF. CDR3 bases: TGTGCCAGCAGTCCCCGGGAGACCCAGTACTTC. Together with reference TRBV28 and TRBJ2-5, the CDR3 gives the full variable domain: DVKVTQSSRYLVKRTGEKVFLECVQDMDHENMFWYRQDPGLGLRLIYFSYDVKMKEKGDIPEGYSVSREKKERFSLILESASTNQTSMYLCASSPRETQYFGPGTRLLVL.

The chain couples TRBV28 to TRBJ2-1; the match to TRBD2 covers 7 bases. This CDR3 comprises 15 residues. Germline CDR1 is MDHEN and CDR2 is SYDVKM. V trimming: 5 bases; J trimming: 6 bases; junction bases outside the gene matches: 10. Written as DNA, the CDR3 is TGTGCCAGCAGTGGGGGGGACTACCGGGGCAATGAGCAGTTCTTC. Protein: CASSGGDYRGNEQFF.

The chain uses TRBV2 and TRBJ2-1; TRBD1 matches at 7 bases. Looked up from germline, CDR1 is SNHLY and CDR2 is FYNNEI. The CDR3 consists of 18 residues. Unmatched junction bases numbered 16, after V lost 6 bases and J lost 2 bases. The CDR3, as DNA: TGTGCCAGCAGCGTAAGAACTTCCGGGACAGTCACCTACAATGAGCAGTTCTTC. Translating gives CASSVRTSGTVTYNEQFF.